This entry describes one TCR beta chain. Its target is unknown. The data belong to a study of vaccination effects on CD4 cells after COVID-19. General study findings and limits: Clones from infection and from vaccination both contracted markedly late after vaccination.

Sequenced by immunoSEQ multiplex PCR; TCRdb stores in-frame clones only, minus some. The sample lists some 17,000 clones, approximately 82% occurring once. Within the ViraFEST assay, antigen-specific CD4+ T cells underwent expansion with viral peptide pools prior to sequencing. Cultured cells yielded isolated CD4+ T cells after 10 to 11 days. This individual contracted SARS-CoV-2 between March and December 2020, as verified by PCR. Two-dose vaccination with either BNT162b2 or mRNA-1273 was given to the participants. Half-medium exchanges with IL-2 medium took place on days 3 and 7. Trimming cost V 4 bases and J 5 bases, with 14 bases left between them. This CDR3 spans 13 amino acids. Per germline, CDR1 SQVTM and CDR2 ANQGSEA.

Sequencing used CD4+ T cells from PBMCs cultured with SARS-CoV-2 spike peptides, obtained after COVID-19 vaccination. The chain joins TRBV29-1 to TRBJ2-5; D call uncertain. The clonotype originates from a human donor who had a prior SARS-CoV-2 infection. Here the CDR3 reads CSVVLHYRETQYF. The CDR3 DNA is TGCAGCGTTGTGCTGCATTATCGGGAGACCCAGTACTTC.